This TCR beta chain was identified during a study of radiation and T cells in renal cell carcinoma. Clones were sequenced by immunoSEQ multiplex PCR, and TCRdb holds only the in-frame ones, with some missing. The profile shows about 83,000 clones, approximately 87% of them singletons. Study-wide results and limits: Top tumor clonotypes rose in blood 2 weeks post-radiation, then contracted.

The CDR3 contains 14 residues. Germline V lookup: CDR1 MNHEY, CDR2 SVGAGI. Trimming cost V 4 bases and J 4 bases, with 14 bases left between them. Time point given: blood 4 weeks post-SBRT, at nephrectomy. The treatment was: 15 Gy SBRT to primary tumor, nephrectomy 4 weeks later. A remark on this clone: Its antigen is not known.

The chain links TRBV6-5 to TRBJ2-7; a possible D gene is TRBD2 (6 bases). The sequence was collected from a woman between 55 and 75 years old with renal cell carcinoma. The specimen was blood, collected from a patient whose treatment included radiotherapy and nephrectomy. CDR3 sequence: CASSSPGLVYEQYF. The DNA for the CDR3 is TGTGCCAGCAGTTCACCGGGACTCGTTTACGAGCAGTACTTC.